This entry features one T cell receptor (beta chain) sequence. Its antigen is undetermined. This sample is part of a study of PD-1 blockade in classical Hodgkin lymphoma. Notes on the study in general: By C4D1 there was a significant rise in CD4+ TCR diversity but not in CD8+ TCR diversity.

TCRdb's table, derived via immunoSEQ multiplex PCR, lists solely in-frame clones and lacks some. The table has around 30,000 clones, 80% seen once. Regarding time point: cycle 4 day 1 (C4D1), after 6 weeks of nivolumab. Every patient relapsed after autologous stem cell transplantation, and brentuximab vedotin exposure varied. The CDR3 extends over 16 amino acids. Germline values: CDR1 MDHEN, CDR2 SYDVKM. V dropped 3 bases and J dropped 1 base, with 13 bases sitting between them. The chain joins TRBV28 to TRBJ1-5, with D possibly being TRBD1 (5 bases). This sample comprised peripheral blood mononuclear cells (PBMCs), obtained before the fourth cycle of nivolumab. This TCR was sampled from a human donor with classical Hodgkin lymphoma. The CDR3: CASSFQLGTSNQPQHF. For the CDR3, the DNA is TGTGCCAGCAGTTTTCAACTGGGGACGAGCAATCAGCCCCAGCATTTT.